This T cell receptor beta chain was obtained from a study of T-cell reconstitution after alpha-beta-depleted transplantation in children. This clonotype has a count of ten or more. Unique molecular identifiers were incorporated into the prepared TCRbeta library. MiXCR, run by TCRdb on the PCR reads, gives a single entry per CDR3 protein. The table records over 200,000 distinct CDR3 sequences, approximately 9% of them present only once. Deletions cut 3 bases from V and 5 bases from J, with 14 bases between. Per germline, CDR1 LNHDA and CDR2 SQIVND (reference sequence). CDR3 length equals 15 residues. The gene calls are TRBV19 and TRBJ1-5; a weak D match, TRBD1 (5 bases). Source: PBMCs from the stem cell graft donor, taken from the stem cell graft. The sequence was collected from a human donor who donated a stem cell graft to a child with acute lymphoblastic leukemia. In DNA form, the CDR3 reads TGTGCCAGTAGTATTGAGTCAGGGCCATATCAGCCCCAGCATTTT. Amino acids: CASSIESGPYQPQHF.